Below, one T cell receptor beta chain is given with its context. In the authors' workflow: Reference gene primer amplification yielded estimated nucleated cell counts. The method was immunoSEQ multiplex PCR; TCRdb's version includes in-frame clones alone and lacks a portion of them. Clone size and V and J calls were adopted from that table, with D and trimming inferred from the DNA. Of about 380,000 clones listed, around 85% were seen once; the top ten hold 3% to 4%. This entry comes from a study of blood T cell repertoires in COVID-19. Study summary: Samples came from the United States, Italy and Spain, spanning acute and convalescent COVID-19. From T cells, B-cell-depleted T cells, or PBMCs came the material, which was cDNA or gDNA.

From germline, CDR1 is SGDLS and CDR2 YYNGEE. Losses at the gene ends were 4 bases for V and 0 bases for J; bases not matched to a gene: 12. The CDR3 loop spans 17 amino acids. The receptor's source is a woman aged 18-35 years with acute or convalescent COVID-19. The V and J genes are TRBV9 and TRBJ1-2; 7 bases line up with TRBD1. The sample taken for sequencing was peripheral blood. DNA of the CDR3: TGTGCCAGCAGCCTAAGAGGGGACAGCAAAGCTAACTATGGCTACACCTTC. This gives the protein CASSLRGDSKANYGYTF.